This T cell receptor beta chain was profiled in a study of human T cells and chemical hapten exposure. The sample's time point: patch test 1, 2 weeks after DPC sensitization. Treatment specified: therapeutic diphenylcyclopropenone sensitization with weekly scalp DPC. The library put unique molecular identifiers onto individual cDNA molecules. Each CDR3 protein gets one entry after TCRdb re-called the RACE reads with MiXCR. This table holds some 350,000 distinct CDR3 sequences, approximately 6.9% found once. Per the germline V gene, CDR1 is LGHNA and CDR2 is YSLEER. V was clipped by 0 bases and J by 2 bases, with 10 bases between them. The CDR3 length is 15 residues. General study results and limits: It was expanded TCRs that formed significantly more large CDR3 similarity clusters than controls did.

This clonotype was seen repeatedly, ten times or more. Its antigen is still unknown. The V gene is TRBV4-3, the J gene TRBJ1-2; D is ambiguous. The clonotype comes from a woman under 30 with alopecia areata. Some clones in this sample may be carry-over from other donors' samples. The source was whole blood, collected in connection with sensitization to the hapten diphenylcyclopropenone (DPC). CDR3 sequence: CASSQEGGRNYGYTF. The CDR3 region has the DNA TGCGCCAGCAGCCAAGAAGGTGGCAGGAACTATGGCTACACCTTC.